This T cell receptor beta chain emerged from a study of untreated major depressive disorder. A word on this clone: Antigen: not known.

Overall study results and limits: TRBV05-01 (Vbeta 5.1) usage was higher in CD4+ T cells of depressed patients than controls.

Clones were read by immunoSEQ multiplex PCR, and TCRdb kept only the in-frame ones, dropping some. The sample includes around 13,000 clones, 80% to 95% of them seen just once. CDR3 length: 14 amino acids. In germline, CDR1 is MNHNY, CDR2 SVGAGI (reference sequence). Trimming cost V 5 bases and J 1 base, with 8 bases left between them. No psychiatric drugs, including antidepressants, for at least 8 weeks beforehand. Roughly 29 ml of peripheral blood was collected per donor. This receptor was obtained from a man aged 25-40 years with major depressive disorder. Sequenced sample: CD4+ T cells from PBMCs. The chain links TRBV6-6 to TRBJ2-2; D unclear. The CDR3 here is CASSHDVNTGELFF. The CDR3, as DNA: TGTGCCAGCAGTCATGACGTGAACACCGGGGAGCTGTTTTTT.